One sample yielded the 26 T cell receptor beta chains listed below, sequenced in a study of T cells in Graves' hyperthyroidism and ophthalmopathy. Amplification targeted TCR beta CDR3 regions from RNA transcripts. In the first-round RT-PCR of the TCR CDR3, the HTBI primer set was used. TCRdb reprocessed the multiplex PCR reads via MiXCR and lists one record per CDR3 protein. The sample lists roughly 530,000 distinct CDR3 sequences, roughly a sixth seen once, with roughly 15% in the top ten. Sequencing was performed on blood. The receptors were sampled from a woman younger than 35 with Graves' ophthalmopathy.

This clonotype has more than one count but fewer than ten. V gene TRBV2 combines with J gene TRBJ1-1, with 9 bases aligning to TRBD1. CDR3 size: 12 residues. The germline CDR1 and CDR2 sequences are SNHLY and FYNNEI. With V trimmed by 10 bases and J by 6 bases, 6 bases remained unmatched. CDR3 protein: CATGQGTAEAFF. CDR3 bases: TGTGCCACCGGACAGGGGACGGCTGAAGCTTTCTTT.

Ten or more counts support this clonotype. The rearrangement joins TRBV28 to TRBJ1-4; TRBD1 agrees at 7 bases. The CDR3 runs to 15 residues. Germline CDR1 is MDHEN and CDR2 is SYDVKM. The ends lost 5 bases at V and 3 bases at J; junction bases unmatched: 6. Written as DNA, the CDR3 is TGTGCCAGCAGTCCAGGGGACAGTTCTAATGAAAAACTGTTTTTT. This sequence encodes CASSPGDSSNEKLFF.

The V call is TRBV3-1, the J call TRBJ2-6; D is unresolved. The germline V gene encodes CDR1 LGHDT and CDR2 YNNKEL (reference sequence). The CDR3 extends over 15 amino acids. Trimming left V 4 bases short and J 0 bases short, with 7 bases between. For the CDR3, the DNA is TGTGCCAGCAGCCGGACCGACTCTGGGGCCAACGTCCTGACTTTC. Translating it yields CASSRTDSGANVLTF.

This clonotype has a count of ten or more. The genes are TRBV11-2 and TRBJ2-1, with 7 bases fitting TRBD1. The CDR3 loop spans 17 amino acids. With V trimmed by 6 bases and J by 4 bases, 15 bases remained unmatched. Germline CDR1 SGHAT, CDR2 FQNNGV. This CDR3 reads CASRDIGSGTVYNEQFF. In DNA, the CDR3 is TGTGCCAGCAGGGACATTGGGTCCGGGACAGTGTACAATGAGCAGTTCTTC.

With regard to this clonotype: Being one base from a much bigger clone, this may be a read error. The rearrangement joins TRBV7-9 to TRBJ2-1; 7 bases map to TRBD2. The CDR3 is 14 amino acids. J gave up 5 bases and V 0 bases, and 1 base lay outside the gene matches. The germline V gene encodes CDR1 SEHNR and CDR2 FQNEAQ (reference sequence). The CDR3 loop reads CASSLAGGDNEQFF. The CDR3 DNA reads TGTGCCAGCAGCTTAGCGGGGGGGGACAATGAGCAGTTCTTC. Full variable domain (rest looked up from reference TRBV7-9 and TRBJ2-1): DTGVSQNPRHKITKRGQNVTFRCDPISEHNRLYWYRQTLGQGPEFLTYFQNEAQLEKSRLLSDRFSAERPKGSFSTLEIQRTEQGDSAMYLCASSLAGGDNEQFFGPGTRLTVL.

The V and J genes are TRBV28 and TRBJ2-7; TRBD1 matches 10 bases. V lost 7 bases to trimming and J lost 4 bases; unmatched junction nucleotides: 10. The CDR3 covers 15 residues. From germline, CDR1 is MDHEN and CDR2 SYDVKM. The DNA of the CDR3 is TGTGCCAGCAATGGACGGACAGGGGGTTTGTACGAGCAGTACTTC. Translating gives CASNGRTGGLYEQYF.

The sample holds a few counts of this clonotype. The J gene is TRBJ2-1, the V gene TRBV19; 7 bases agree with TRBD2. V dropped 10 bases and J dropped 2; count of bases not matched to a gene: 11. From germline, CDR1 is LNHDA and CDR2 SQIVND (reference sequence). The CDR3 spans 15 residues. As DNA, the CDR3 is TGTGCCACCCAGACCACTAGCGCCACCTACAATGAGCAGTTCTTC. Protein sequence: CATQTTSATYNEQFF.

The table lists this clonotype with a few counts. The chain couples TRBV6-2 or TRBV6-3 to TRBJ1-3, with D unclear. Germline-derived CDR1 and CDR2 are MNHEY and SVGEGT. The V gene lost 4 bases and the J gene lost 4 bases, with 8 bases spanning the gap. The CDR3 runs to 13 residues. The CDR3 region is CASSSTWGNTIYF. CDR3 nucleotide sequence: TGTGCCAGCAGTTCCACTTGGGGAAACACCATATATTTT.

This clonotype was recorded many times. This sequence joins TRBV20-1 and TRBJ1-5; maybe TRBD1 (6 bases). CDR1 is DFQATT and CDR2 is SNEGSKA in the germline V gene (reference sequence). Trimming took off 3 bases at V and 1 base at J, with 10 bases between the two ends. The CDR3 has 14 amino acids. CDR3 amino acids: CSASGGQSNQPQHF. CDR3 DNA sequence: TGCAGTGCTAGTGGAGGACAGAGCAATCAGCCCCAGCATTTT.

The chain recombines TRBV19 with TRBJ2-2; TRBD1 matches at 8 bases. Germline lookup yields CDR1 LNHDA and CDR2 SQIVND (reference sequence). V gave up 6 bases and J gave up 2 bases; unmatched junction bases: 11. The CDR3 is 17 residues long. CDR3 nucleotides: TGTGCCAGTAGAGGACGTTGGGGACAGGCAAACACCGGGGAGCTGTTTTTT. It specifies CASRGRWGQANTGELFF.

CDR3 bases: TGCAGTGCTAGCGTTCCTAGCAGCACAGATACGCAGTATTTT. Its translation: CSASVPSSTDTQYF. J is TRBJ2-3 and V is TRBV20-1; tentative D call: TRBD2 (5 bases). V was clipped by 3 bases and J by 0 bases, with 10 bases between them. Germline loops: CDR1 DFQATT, CDR2 SNEGSKA (reference sequence). This CDR3 is 14 amino acids long.

At least ten counts were recorded for this clonotype. This rearrangement joins TRBV3-1 to TRBJ2-2, with D unresolved. This CDR3 region has 14 residues. Between the trimmed V and J ends, which lost 0 bases and 6 bases, there was a span of 8 bases. Looked up from germline, CDR1 is LGHDT and CDR2 is YNNKEL (reference sequence). The CDR3 DNA sequence: TGTGCCAGCAGCCAAGATCGTTTATCCGGGGAGCTGTTTTTT. It translates to CASSQDRLSGELFF.

Remarks on this clonotype: With a much larger clone just one base away, this may be a read error. The chain carries TRBV15 and TRBJ1-1; TRBD1 aligns across 7 bases. Germline CDR1 is LNHNV and CDR2 is YYDKDF (reference sequence). The CDR3 is made up of 14 amino acids. The junction had 7 bases not matched to a gene; V was cut back by 0 bases and J by 9 bases. CDR3 nucleotide sequence: TGTGCCACCAGCAGAGACCCGACAGGGACCAAAGCTTTCTTT. Its translation: CATSRDPTGTKAFF.

V usage is TRBV20-1 and J usage is TRBJ2-4, with TRBD1 matching over 8 bases. Germline CDR1 reads DFQATT; CDR2 reads SNEGSKA (reference sequence). This CDR3 spans 15 amino acids. V lost 6 bases to trimming and J lost 1 base; unmatched junction nucleotides: 8. DNA of the CDR3: TGCAGTGCGGAGGACAGGGAGGAGGCCAAAAACATTCAGTACTTC. It codes for CSAEDREEAKNIQYF.

This clonotype was seen many times. The chain combines TRBV30 with TRBJ2-5, with D uncertain. The germline V and J ends were trimmed by 0 bases and 2 bases, with 7 bases remaining between them. Germline loops: CDR1 GTSNPN, CDR2 SVGIG (reference sequence). The CDR3 contains 13 residues. CDR3 DNA sequence: TGTGCCTGGAGTGTAAGGCAACAAGAGACCCAGTACTTC. Amino acid sequence: CAWSVRQQETQYF. Supplemented by reference TRBV30 and TRBJ2-5, the full variable domain reads SQTIHQWPATLVQPVGSPLSLECTVEGTSNPNLYWYRQAAGRGLQLLFYSVGIGQISSEVPQNLSASRPQDRQFILSSKKLLLSDSGFYLCAWSVRQQETQYFGPGTRLLVL.

Details on this clonotype: Just one base apart from a much larger clone, this may be a read error. This chain connects TRBV28 to TRBJ1-1; TRBD1 agrees at 8 bases. The CDR3 has 16 amino acids. Losses at the gene ends were 2 bases for V and 1 base for J; bases not matched to a gene: 6. The V gene's germline CDR1 is MDHEN and CDR2 SYDVKM. The CDR3 is CASSLGTGVSNTEAFF. For the CDR3, the DNA is TGTGCCAGCAGTTTAGGGACAGGCGTTTCGAACACTGAAGCTTTCTTT.

This clonotype has a count of ten or more. The CDR3 coding sequence is TGTGCCAGCAGCTCAACAAAGGGCCGCTACGAGCAGTACTTC. It yields the protein CASSSTKGRYEQYF. The chain has TRBV7-9 and TRBJ2-7; D not resolved. V was clipped by 4 bases and J by 3 bases, with 13 bases between them. The CDR3 spans 14 residues. Germline CDR1 SEHNR, CDR2 FQNEAQ (reference sequence).

The CDR3 nucleotides read TGCAGTGCCCCCCCCCTGACAGGAGAGACCCAGTACTTC. Protein sequence: CSAPPLTGETQYF. V is TRBV20-1 and J is TRBJ2-5; tentative D call: TRBD1 (6 bases). The germline CDR1 and CDR2 sequences are DFQATT and SNEGSKA (reference sequence). This CDR3 has 13 residues. Trimming took 6 bases from V and 4 from J, leaving 15 bases between them.

This clonotype has a handful of counts. The rearrangement links TRBV5-1 to TRBJ1-4; maybe TRBD1 (5 bases). CDR1 is SGHRS and CDR2 is YFSETQ in the germline V gene. Between the trimmed V and J ends, which lost 4 bases and 8 bases, there was a span of 18 bases. The CDR3 is made up of 15 amino acids. The chain's CDR3 is CASSARLGGGEKLFF. CDR3 coding DNA: TGCGCCAGCAGCGCACGACTCGGTGGGGGGGAAAAACTGTTTTTT. The variable domain in full, completed from reference TRBV5-1 and TRBJ1-4, reads KAGVTQTPRYLIKTRGQQVTLSCSPISGHRSVSWYQQTPGQGLQFLFEYFSETQRNKGNFPGRFSGRQFSNSRSEMNVSTLELGDSALYLCASSARLGGGEKLFFGSGTQLSVL.

In its sample, this clonotype was seen a few times. The chain links TRBV5-1 to TRBJ1-5; no reliable D call. In germline, CDR1 is SGHRS, CDR2 YFSETQ. The CDR3 is 14 amino acids. V was pared by 0 bases and J by 2 bases, with 6 bases between. DNA of the CDR3: TGCGCCAGCAGCTTGGCCTCGGGCAATCAGCCCCAGCATTTT. It is translated as CASSLASGNQPQHF.

This clonotype has at least ten counts. The genes are TRBV3-1 and TRBJ1-1, with D possibly matching TRBD1 (5 bases). CDR1 and CDR2 (germline): LGHDT, YNNKEL (reference sequence). The CDR3 covers 14 residues. V lost 3 bases to trimming and J lost 5 bases, with 13 bases between them. The CDR3: CASSHVAEGTEAFF. CDR3 nucleotide sequence: TGTGCCAGCAGCCATGTGGCCGAGGGGACTGAAGCTTTCTTT.

This clonotype was found a few times. The V call is TRBV6-1, the J call TRBJ2-6, with D perhaps TRBD2 (6 bases). V lost 6 bases and J lost 0, with 15 bases in between. Germline V gene lookup returns CDR1 MNHNS and CDR2 SASEGT. The CDR3 spans 17 residues. In DNA, the CDR3 is TGTGCCAGCAGGAGACGGGAGAGTTTCTCTGGGGCCAACGTCCTGACTTTC. It specifies CASRRRESFSGANVLTF.

This clonotype was counted only a few times. This chain links TRBV9 with TRBJ1-4, with TRBD1 identical over 7 bases. V shed 2 bases, J shed 8 bases, and the junction held 21 bases outside the gene matches. Germline CDR1 reads SGDLS; CDR2 reads YYNGEE. There are 19 residues in the CDR3. The CDR3 coding sequence is TGTGCCAGCAGCGTCACGACGGGAATTACAGGGGTCGACTCCGAAAAACTGTTTTTT. As protein: CASSVTTGITGVDSEKLFF.

The chain has TRBV9 and TRBJ1-6; D unclear. The V and J ends lost 2 bases and 8 bases respectively, with 5 bases between them. This CDR3 is built from 12 residues. The germline CDR1 and CDR2 sequences are SGDLS and YYNGEE. CDR3 amino acids: CASSVEDSPLHF. As DNA, the CDR3 is TGTGCCAGCAGCGTCGAAGATTCACCCCTCCACTTT. The full variable domain, with the rest looked up from reference TRBV9 and TRBJ1-6, is DSGVTQTPKHLITATGQRVTLRCSPRSGDLSVYWYQQSLDQGLQFLIQYYNGEERAKGNILERFSAQQFPDLHSELNLSSLELGDSALYFCASSVEDSPLHFGNGTRLTVT.

This clonotype was seen more than once but under ten times. This chain uses TRBV7-9 with TRBJ1-1; 7 nucleotides align to TRBD1. Trimming took 5 bases from V and 6 from J; bases not matched to a gene: 6. In germline, CDR1 is SEHNR, CDR2 FQNEAQ (reference sequence). The CDR3 covers 13 residues. CDR3 amino acids: CASSPWTGAEAFF. Written as DNA, the CDR3 is TGTGCCAGCAGCCCGTGGACAGGCGCTGAAGCTTTCTTT.

This clonotype was picked up a small number of times. The J gene is TRBJ1-3, the V gene TRBV7-9; weak D call: TRBD1 (5 bases). CDR3 length equals 15 residues. Germline V gives CDR1 SEHNR, CDR2 FQNEAQ (reference sequence). The V and J ends lost 5 bases and 4 bases respectively, with 15 bases between them. The CDR3 sequence is CASSQGEFSGNTIYF. The CDR3 coding sequence is TGTGCCAGCAGCCAAGGGGAATTTTCCGGAAACACCATATATTTT.